This T cell receptor beta chain was recorded in a study of T cells in Graves' hyperthyroidism and ophthalmopathy (dated by TCRdb to about 2019). Background on the whole study: Peripheral blood was collected at initial diagnosis, before any treatment. After blood sampling, hyperthyroidism patients were treated with methimazole at a starting dose of 30 mg daily, and ophthalmopathy patients were treated with high-dose intravenous methylprednisolone. Prospective prediction of ophthalmopathy was tested in an independent validation cohort of about 19 hyperthyroidism patients and 15 to 17 patients who later progressed to ophthalmopathy. In six Graves' hyperthyroidism patients, the study also compared T-cell repertoires from thyroid tissue with T-cell repertoires from blood. The paper reports TCR Vbeta CDR3 sequencing of some 140 peripheral blood samples: around 45 ophthalmopathy, 70 to 85 hyperthyroidism and approximately 17 progressor patients. A discovery cohort of about 100 patients, approximately 45 with Graves' ophthalmopathy and over 55 with stable Graves' hyperthyroidism, was used to find distinguishing TCR V-J signatures. The roughly 100 discovery patients were randomly split 7:3 into training and test sets. Overall results and qualifications from the work: Most expanded thyroid clonotypes (frequency above 0.001) were also found in blood, which suggests that blood repertoires may mirror thyroid immune responses. A 13 V-J signature model separated ophthalmopathy from stable hyperthyroidism, with about 90% sensitivity and 81.08% specificity in cross-validation and 80%/75% in testing. Sample size was not statistically predetermined, and investigators were not blinded to group allocation. During validation, the model predicted progression to ophthalmopathy a median of approximately 6 months ahead of onset, with 70.59% sensitivity and 72% to 80% specificity.

Amplification of TCR beta CDR3 regions was carried out from RNA transcripts. The first round of RT-PCR for the TCR CDR3 was performed with the HTBI primer set and the Qiagen OneStep RT-PCR kit. Libraries were constructed in a second round of multiplex PCR, after which size selection and purification were carried out. The libraries were sequenced on an Illumina HiSeq2000 using paired-end 100 bp reads. The paper's data handling went like this. SOAPnuke was used to process the raw data, removing reads that contained adapters or uncalled bases, had a mean Phred below 15, or lacked an exact match to the constant primer or identifier. COPE v1.2.5 was used to merge the high-quality paired reads, and each unique nucleotide sequence was defined as a clonotype. MiTCR v1.1 was used to align clonotypes to the IMGT TRBV, TRBD and TRBJ reference segments. The analysis included only V-J combinations with a frequency above 0.0001, which together covered roughly 99% of the repertoires. A TCS score was defined as the ratio between F50 (clonal expansion) and ExV (chaos), using BLOSUM62-based TCRdist between CDR3 peptides within each V-J. Welch's t-statistics and random forest reduced fewer than 550 V-J features to 10 to 15, which were used in a naive Bayes classifier (R e1071). TCRdb itself trimmed the public reads at Q25 with fastp, ran MiXCR and retained productive beta chains. CDR3 protein sequences are deduplicated, and each keeps its most common genes and DNA. The V and J calls shown here were made by TCRdb, not taken from the authors' results. Across this sample there are some 600,000 distinct CDR3 sequences, with roughly 14% seen only once. Clones ranked in the top ten supply about 5.8% of the sample.

Hyperthyroidism patients were aged 18 to 65 years and newly diagnosed, with disease duration of less than 2 months. Patients with uncontrolled infections, other autoimmune diseases, pregnancy or lactation were excluded. Clinical symptoms, serum thyroxine and TRAb, thyroid ultrasound, and orbital computed tomography formed the basis for the diagnoses. Blood from progressor patients was drawn when they were first diagnosed with hyperthyroidism, before any ophthalmopathy symptoms appeared. Ficoll-Paque density gradient centrifugation was used to isolate PBMCs from around 10 ml of fresh peripheral blood. Progressor patients were initially diagnosed with Graves' hyperthyroidism and developed ophthalmopathy during follow-up. Total RNA was extracted with Trizol reagent, and quality was checked on an Agilent 2100 Bioanalyzer. This clonotype has ten or more counts. Its antigen is currently not known. One base away there is no much larger clone; base qualities are not given.

The clonotype originates from a woman younger than 45 with Graves' hyperthyroidism that later progressed to Graves' ophthalmopathy. Source material: blood.

The sequenced DNA: TGTGCCAGCAGTAGGGGAAGAAATAGCAATCAGCCCCAGCATTTT. Translated, this gives CASSRGRNSNQPQHF. The sequence joins TRBV6-1 to TRBJ1-5, with TRBD1 tentatively as D gene (5 bases match). Including the terminal cysteine and phenylalanine, the CDR3 comprises 15 residues. Just the 45-base CDR3 DNA is kept, in frame starting at base 1. CDR1 and CDR2, per the germline V gene, are MNHNS and SASEGT. V and J lose 5 bases and 0 bases, and a span of 11 bases separates them.